This is a list of T cell receptor beta chains from one sample in a study of blood T cell repertoires in COVID-19. The method was immunoSEQ multiplex PCR; TCRdb's version includes in-frame clones alone and lacks a portion of them. The table lists 300,000 to 400,000 clones, roughly 90% of them singletons. Sequencing was carried out using PBMCs or T cells enriched from blood (not recorded which). These receptors came from a man in his 60s who had recovered from COVID-19. Both conserved end residues are part of each CDR3. D genes are given only for firm matches. The listing skips clone size in some rows; elsewhere it reads once, few, many or a size class.

D	size	V	J	DNA	CDR3
.	.	TRBV6-5	TRBJ2-3	TGTGCCAGCAACAGGGGCACAGATACGCAGTATTTT	CASNRGTDTQYF
.	.	TRBV11-2	TRBJ1-1	TGTGCCAGCAGCTTATCAGGGGACACTGAAGCTTTCTTT	CASSLSGDTEAFF
TRBD1	.	TRBV2	TRBJ1-6	TGTGCCCTTAGGGGACAGGGGATCGGATCACCCCTCCACTTT	CALRGQGIGSPLHF
.	once	TRBV28	TRBJ2-5	TGTGCCAGCAGTTTTTGGGCAGACCAAGAGACCCAGTACTTC	CASSFWADQETQYF
TRBD1	.	TRBV6-6	TRBJ2-1	TGTGCCAGCAGTTATGAGGGACAGGGAAATGAGCAGTTCTTC	CASSYEGQGNEQFF
.	.	TRBV15	TRBJ2-7	TGTGCCACCATCCACCGGGACAAGACCTACGAGCAGTACTTC	CATIHRDKTYEQYF
.	.	TRBV4-1	TRBJ1-4	TGCGCCAGCAGCCAAAGGACGGGAATGGCGAGTGGAGAAAAACTGTTTTTT	CASSQRTGMASGEKLFF
TRBD2	.	TRBV29-1	TRBJ2-1	TGCAGCGTCAAGGGACTAGCGGATTCCTACAATGAGCAGTTCTTC	CSVKGLADSYNEQFF
TRBD2	once	TRBV27	TRBJ2-5	TGTGCCAGCAGCAAAACTATAGCGGGGGGTAACCAAGAGACCCAGTACTTC	CASSKTIAGGNQETQYF
.	.	TRBV10-3	TRBJ1-2	TGTGCCATCAGTGAAACTGCTTATGGCTACACCTTC	CAISETAYGYTF
.	.	TRBV4-1	TRBJ1-2	TGCGCCAGCAGCCCCAGAGTTAATGGGGGCCTATATGGCTACACCTTC	CASSPRVNGGLYGYTF
TRBD2	.	TRBV7-2	TRBJ2-5	TGTGCCAGCAGCATCCTAGCCGGGGCTAGCGGGGTGAGAGAGACCCAGTACTTC	CASSILAGASGVRETQYF
TRBD1	.	TRBV6-2/TRBV6-3	TRBJ2-5	TGTGCCAGCAGTTACACCCTTGGACAGGGGAGGTTGGGAGAGACCCAGTACTTC	CASSYTLGQGRLGETQYF
.	.	TRBV25-1	TRBJ1-5	TGTGCCAGCAGTGATCCACAGGGTATCCATCAGCCCCAGCATTTT	CASSDPQGIHQPQHF
.	.	TRBV27	TRBJ2-7	TGTGCCAGCAGTTTATCGGGGGGGCTGGCCTACGAGCAGTACTTC	CASSLSGGLAYEQYF
TRBD1	.	TRBV18	TRBJ1-1	TGTGCCAGCTCACCCTTGACAGGGGGGTTGAACACTGAAGCTTTCTTT	CASSPLTGGLNTEAFF
.	.	TRBV18	TRBJ2-3	TGTGCCAGCTCACCACCAGGGGCAGCAGATACGCAGTATTTT	CASSPPGAADTQYF
.	once	TRBV29-1	TRBJ1-2	TGCAGCGCCGGTACCAGGAACTATGGCTACACCTTC	CSAGTRNYGYTF
TRBD1	.	TRBV5-4	TRBJ2-7	TGTGCCAGCAGCCCACCGGACAGGGACTACGAGCAGTACTTC	CASSPPDRDYEQYF
.	.	TRBV9	TRBJ2-4	TGTGCCAGCAGCGCCAACCCGGGGGACATTCAGTACTTC	CASSANPGDIQYF
.	.	TRBV2	TRBJ1-4	TGTGCCAGCAGTGATGGGACAATTCCAACTAATGAAAAACTGTTTTTT	CASSDGTIPTNEKLFF
TRBD2	.	TRBV28	TRBJ2-1	TGTGCCAGCAGTCCTGGGACTACCCGCAATGAGCAGTTCTTC	CASSPGTTRNEQFF
TRBD1	.	TRBV15	TRBJ1-6	TGTGCCACCAGCAGACTCCTGACAGGGAGGTCTTCTTCCCTCCACTTT	CATSRLLTGRSSSLHF
TRBD1	.	TRBV28	TRBJ1-2	TGTGCCAGCAGTCTGACAGGGCTCTTTGGGGGCTACACCTTC	CASSLTGLFGGYTF
TRBD2	.	TRBV6-6	TRBJ2-1	TGTGCCATCTCGGGGGGTGGCGGGTATACAAGTGAGCAGTTCTTC	CAISGGGGYTSEQFF
.	.	TRBV6-5	TRBJ2-1	TGTGCCAGCAGCTACCGCGGGACCAGCTCCTACAATGAGCAGTTCTTC	CASSYRGTSSYNEQFF
.	.	TRBV5-1	TRBJ1-4	TGCGCCAGCAGCTCCGTACCAGGGAATGAAAAACTGTTTTTT	CASSSVPGNEKLFF
TRBD2	.	TRBV25-1	TRBJ2-7	TGTGCCAGCCGGCGGGAGGCCTCCTACGAGCAGTACTTC	CASRREASYEQYF
.	once	TRBV12-3/TRBV12-4	TRBJ2-5	TGTGCCAGCAGTTTCCGGGAAAGTGGGACCCAGTACTTC	CASSFRESGTQYF
.	once	TRBV18	TRBJ1-1	TGTGCCAGCTCTTCGGTATGGCAGGAGAACACTGAAGCTTTCTTT	CASSSVWQENTEAFF
TRBD1	few	TRBV4-1	TRBJ1-5	TGCGCCAGCAGCCGGAGGGCAGGGGGAATCAATCAGCCCCAGCATTTT	CASSRRAGGINQPQHF
.	.	TRBV29-1	TRBJ1-1	TGCAGCGTTGAATCGTGGGGGGTAACGAACACTGAAGCTTTCTTT	CSVESWGVTNTEAFF
TRBD2	.	TRBV29-1	TRBJ2-3	TGCAGCGTTGAGGGAGGACTAGGGCTGGGCACAGATACGCAGTATTTT	CSVEGGLGLGTDTQYF
.	.	TRBV29-1	TRBJ2-5	TGCAGCGTTGTCCGGGGTCCGGAGGGTTGGACCCAGTACTTC	CSVVRGPEGWTQYF
TRBD2	.	TRBV11-2	TRBJ2-1	TGTGCCAGCAGCTTAGAGGTGGGCGGGAGGCGGTATGAGCAGTTCTTC	CASSLEVGGRRYEQFF
.	.	TRBV5-6	TRBJ2-7	TGTGCCAGCAGCTTGGAAATCCTCTCGTCCTACGAGCAGTACTTC	CASSLEILSSYEQYF
.	.	TRBV28	TRBJ2-7	TGTGCCAGCCTAGGGGCAGGGGCTCGGTACGAGCAGTACTTC	CASLGAGARYEQYF
TRBD1	.	TRBV2	TRBJ1-6	TGTGCCAGCAGCGGGGACAGGGGCGAGTCACCCCTCCACTTT	CASSGDRGESPLHF
.	.	TRBV18	TRBJ1-1	TGTGCCAGCTCACCCCAAGACAGGAGTGTGAACACTGAAGCTTTCTTT	CASSPQDRSVNTEAFF
.	once	TRBV7-2	TRBJ1-5	TGTGCCAGCAGCTTAATAGTGGGGCAGATCAATCAGCCCCAGCATTTT	CASSLIVGQINQPQHF
TRBD1	.	TRBV7-2	TRBJ1-6	TGTGCCAGCAGCTTAACGGGACAGTTTATATCACCCCTCCACTTT	CASSLTGQFISPLHF